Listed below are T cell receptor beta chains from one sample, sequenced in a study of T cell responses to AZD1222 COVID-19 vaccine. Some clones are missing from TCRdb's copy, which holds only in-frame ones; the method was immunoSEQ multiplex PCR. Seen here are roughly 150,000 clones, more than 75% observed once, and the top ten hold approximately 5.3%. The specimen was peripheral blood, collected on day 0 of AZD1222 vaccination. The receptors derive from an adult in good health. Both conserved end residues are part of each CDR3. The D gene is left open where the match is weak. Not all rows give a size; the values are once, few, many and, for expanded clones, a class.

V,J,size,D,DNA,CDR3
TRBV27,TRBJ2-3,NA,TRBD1,TGTGCCAGCAGTCGCGGACAGGGCCCAGATACGCAGTATTTT,CASSRGQGPDTQYF
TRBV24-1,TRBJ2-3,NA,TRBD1,TGTGCCACCACGACAGGGGGAAGCACAGATACGCAGTATTTT,CATTTGGSTDTQYF
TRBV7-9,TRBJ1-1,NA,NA,TGTGCCAGCAGCGCCCCCCTTGGGGTCGGGAACACTGAAGCTTTCTTT,CASSAPLGVGNTEAFF
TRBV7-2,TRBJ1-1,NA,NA,TGTGCCAGCAGCTTAGGAGGGATATTAAAAGCTTTCTTT,CASSLGGILKAFF
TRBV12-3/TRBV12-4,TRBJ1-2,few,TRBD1,TGTGCCAGCAGTTACAGGGGACCCTATGGCTACACCTTC,CASSYRGPYGYTF
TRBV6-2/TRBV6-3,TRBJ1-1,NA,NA,TGTGCCAGCAGTCGCCACAGGTACGGTGAAGCTTTCTTT,CASSRHRYGEAFF
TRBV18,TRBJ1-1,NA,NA,TGTGCCAGCTCGTTAGGGAGGCGCGAAGCTTTCTTT,CASSLGRREAFF
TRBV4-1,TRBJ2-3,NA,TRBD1,TGCGCCAGCAGCCAAACACCCCCGGGACAGATGAGGGGAGATACGCAGTATTTT,CASSQTPPGQMRGDTQYF
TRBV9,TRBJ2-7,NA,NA,TGTGCCAGCAGCGTAGCTCCGGGGAATTCCTACGAGCAGTACTTC,CASSVAPGNSYEQYF
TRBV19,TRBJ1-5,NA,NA,TGTGCCAGTAGTATGGGACTAAATAGCAATCAGCCCCAGCATTTT,CASSMGLNSNQPQHF
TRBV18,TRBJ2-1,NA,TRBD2,TGTGCCAGCTCACCCAGGACTAGCGGAGATGGGAATGAGCAGTTCTTC,CASSPRTSGDGNEQFF
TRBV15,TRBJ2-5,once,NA,TGTGCCACCAGCAGCGACAGGGAGACCCAGTACTTC,CATSSDRETQYF
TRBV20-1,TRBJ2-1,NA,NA,TGCAGTGCTTCCCTTTGGTATGAGCAGTTCTTC,CSASLWYEQFF
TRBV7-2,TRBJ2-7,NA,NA,TGTGCCAGCCAACGGGGGAATAGCCTAAACTCCTACGAGCAGTACTTC,CASQRGNSLNSYEQYF
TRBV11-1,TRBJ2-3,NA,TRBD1,TGTGCCAGCAGTCGGACAGGGGTGGGGACAGATACGCAGTATTTT,CASSRTGVGTDTQYF
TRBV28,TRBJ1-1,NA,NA,TGTGCCAGCAGTCCTGTGGAGTGGAACACTGAAGCTTTCTTT,CASSPVEWNTEAFF
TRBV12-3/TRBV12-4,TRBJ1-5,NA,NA,TGTGCCAGCAGTTTCGGGCAAGGGCCCCAGCATTTT,CASSFGQGPQHF
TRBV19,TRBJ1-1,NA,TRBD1,TGTGCCAGTAGTTTACAGGGGGTAACAACTGAAGCTTTCTTT,CASSLQGVTTEAFF
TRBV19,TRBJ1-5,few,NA,TGTGCCAGTAGTTCCCGGGCCGCTAATCAGCCCCAGCATTTT,CASSSRAANQPQHF
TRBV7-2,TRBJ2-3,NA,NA,TGTGCCAGCAGCTTATTGGATACGCAGTATTTT,CASSLLDTQYF
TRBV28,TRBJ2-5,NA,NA,TGTGCCAGCAGTTTATATAAGGGGCTTCAGGAGCGTGAGACCCAGTACTTC,CASSLYKGLQERETQYF
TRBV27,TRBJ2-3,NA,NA,TGTGCCAGCAGTTTAAGCCAGGGGTTAGATACGCAGTATTTT,CASSLSQGLDTQYF